Below are 18 T cell receptor beta chains sequenced from a single sample in a study of shared clonotypes between healthy human individuals (dated by TCRdb to 2018 to 2021). To prepare the library, the immunoSEQ multiplex PCR assay was applied. TCRdb re-hosts the immuneACCESS table, in-frame sequences only. Its copies lack some clones; in the studies checked, an unresolved V gene accounts for under half of them, and the cause for the rest is not known. The sample table records 2 million to 2.5 million clones; 85% to 95% of these occur just once. The ten largest clones represent 0.37% of the sample. Input material: naive CD4+ T cells from PBMCs. This specimen's cell subset or site label, interpreted: CD45RA+ positively selected. The source of these receptors is a man between 18 and 29 years old in good health. Some clones in this sample may be carry-over from other donors' samples.

The rearrangement links TRBV7-3 to TRBJ2-3; 9 positions match TRBD2. The CDR3 covers 16 residues. CDR1 SGHTA and CDR2 FQGTGA come from the germline V gene. V shed 5 bases and J 1 base; nucleotides not matched to a gene: 7. The CDR3 nucleotides are TGTGCCAGCAGCACCAGGCGGACTAGCGGCACAGATACGCAGTATTTT. Its protein product is CASSTRRTSGTDTQYF.

The rearrangement uses TRBV4-3 and TRBJ2-7, with 13 bases lining up with TRBD2. The CDR3 has 19 amino acids. In germline, CDR1 is LGHNA, CDR2 YSLEER. With V trimmed by 0 bases and J by 1 base, 9 bases remained unmatched. CDR3 region: CASSQDRGATSGRSYEQYF. The CDR3, as DNA: TGCGCCAGCAGCCAAGATCGCGGGGCGACTAGCGGGAGGTCCTACGAGCAGTACTTC.

This chain uses TRBV5-1 with TRBJ2-2, with D possibly being TRBD1 or TRBD2 (5 bases each). V shed 9 bases and J shed 3 bases, with 15 bases lying between them. The CDR3 is 14 residues long. CDR1 and CDR2 (germline): SGHRS, YFSETQ. This chain's CDR3 is CATNRDPHTGELFF. CDR3 nucleotides: TGCGCCACCAATCGGGACCCGCACACCGGGGAGCTGTTTTTT. The variable domain in full, with the rest retrieved from reference TRBV5-1 and TRBJ2-2, is KAGVTQTPRYLIKTRGQQVTLSCSPISGHRSVSWYQQTPGQGLQFLFEYFSETQRNKGNFPGRFSGRQFSNSRSEMNVSTLELGDSALYLCATNRDPHTGELFFGEGSRLTVL.

J is TRBJ2-7 and V is TRBV6-1; no definite D call. The germline V and J ends were trimmed by 1 base and 0 bases, with 13 bases remaining between them. Germline V CDR1 and CDR2: MNHNS, SASEGT. CDR3 length: 16 residues. This CDR3 is CASSEGLTALSYEQYF. DNA of the CDR3: TGTGCCAGCAGTGAAGGGCTGACCGCCCTCTCCTACGAGCAGTACTTC.

As concerns this clone: Distinct nucleotide sequences in the sample also encode this CDR3. This chain joins TRBV15 and TRBJ2-7; no clear D. Trimming left V 1 base short and J 2 bases short, with 9 bases between. There are 14 residues in the CDR3. Germline V gives CDR1 LNHNV, CDR2 YYDKDF (reference sequence). The CDR3 reads CATSRVGVAYEQYF. The CDR3 DNA reads as TGTGCCACCAGCAGAGTGGGTGTTGCCTACGAGCAGTACTTC.

This sequence joins TRBV29-1 and TRBJ2-5; TRBD1 is a possible D gene (6 bases). Trimming pared 7 bases from V and 5 bases from J, leaving 11 bases between. CDR3 length equals 11 residues. CDR1 is SQVTM and CDR2 is ANQGSEA in the germline V gene. CDR3 loop: CSASRGETQYF. The CDR3 DNA reads TGCAGCGCCAGTAGGGGGGAGACCCAGTACTTC. Full variable domain (missing parts from reference TRBV29-1 and TRBJ2-5): SAVISQKPSRDICQRGTSLTIQCQVDSQVTMMFWYRQQPGQSLTLIATANQGSEATYESGFVIDKFPISRPNLTFSTLTVSNMSPEDSSIYLCSASRGETQYFGPGTRLLVL.

The V and J genes are TRBV5-1 and TRBJ2-7; TRBD2 agrees at 7 bases. The CDR3 runs to 16 residues. Germline V gene data show CDR1 as SGHRS and CDR2 as YFSETQ. Trimming at V came to 3 bases and at J to 0 bases, leaving 9 bases not matched to a gene. CDR3 residues: CASSSGGGIRSYEQYF. CDR3 bases: TGCGCCAGCAGCTCGGGGGGAGGGATCCGCTCCTACGAGCAGTACTTC.

The V gene is TRBV9, the J gene TRBJ2-7; D might be TRBD1 or TRBD2, each matching 5 bases. The V end lost 4 bases, the J end lost 7 bases, and 27 bases lay between the germline ends. This CDR3 has 17 amino acids. The germline V gene has CDR1 SGDLS and CDR2 YYNGEE. The CDR3 is CASSPPLGRAESDEQYF. The CDR3, as DNA: TGTGCCAGCAGCCCCCCCTTGGGGCGGGCGGAGAGTGATGAGCAGTACTTC.

The chain is built from TRBV29-1 and TRBJ2-7; TRBD1 might be the D (6 bases). V dropped 7 bases and J dropped 6 bases, with 25 bases sitting between them. From germline, CDR1 is SQVTM and CDR2 ANQGSEA. This CDR3 is 15 amino acids long. CDR3 protein: CSASQYRVVTGEQYF. The CDR3 DNA reads TGCAGCGCGTCCCAGTACAGGGTTGTAACGGGCGAGCAGTACTTC.

The chain joins TRBV30 to TRBJ2-7; 11 bases line up with TRBD2. V lost 2 bases to trimming and J lost 5 bases; unmatched junction nucleotides: 8. The CDR3 consists of 15 residues. Germline V lookup: CDR1 GTSNPN, CDR2 SVGIG (reference sequence). The CDR3 loop is CAWSPIAGGSHEQYF. The CDR3 DNA reads TGTGCCTGGAGTCCTATAGCGGGAGGGTCCCACGAGCAGTACTTC.

The chain recombines TRBV19 with TRBJ1-2; maybe TRBD1 (5 bases). Germline loops: CDR1 LNHDA, CDR2 SQIVND (reference sequence). Between the trimmed V and J ends, which lost 3 bases and 1 base, there was a span of 12 bases. The CDR3 has 15 amino acids. CDR3 protein: CASSITRADNYGYTF. CDR3 coding DNA: TGTGCCAGTAGTATTACCAGGGCCGATAACTATGGCTACACCTTC.

V is TRBV11-1 and J is TRBJ1-4, with 9 bases identical to TRBD1. The junction had 7 bases not matched to a gene; V was cut back by 11 bases and J by 6 bases. The CDR3 totals 13 residues. Per the germline V gene, CDR1 is SGHAT and CDR2 is FQDESV (reference sequence). In DNA, the CDR3 is TGTGCCCGCCTGAGGACAGGGGATGAAAAACTGTTTTTT. It encodes CARLRTGDEKLFF.

The table lists this clone with a count of one. V usage is TRBV21-1 and J usage is TRBJ2-2. TRBV21-1 is a pseudogene. The CDR3 loop spans 15 amino acids. CDR3: CASSKGERPRLELFF. CDR3 DNA: TGTGCCAGCAGCAAGGGGGAGCGGCCGAGGCTGGAGCTGTTTTTT.

The V call is TRBV4-2, the J call TRBJ2-3, with D unclear. CDR1 is LGHNA and CDR2 is YNFKEQ in the germline V gene. The V gene lost 1 base and the J gene lost 10 bases, with 18 bases spanning the gap. CDR3 size: 15 residues. The CDR3 coding sequence is TGTGCCAGCAGCCAAGCCAGCCCAATTCTCGATCCGCAGTATTTT. It translates to CASSQASPILDPQYF.

The chain employs TRBV7-8 and TRBJ2-3; D possibly corresponds to TRBD2 (6 bases). This CDR3 has 16 residues. Per germline, CDR1 SGHVS and CDR2 FQNEAQ. Trimming removed 5 bases from V and 2 bases from J, with 17 bases in between. The CDR3 sequence: CASSPRGRTTTDTQYF. CDR3 nucleotide sequence: TGTGCCAGCAGCCCCCGAGGGCGGACTACCACAGATACGCAGTATTTT.

V and J are TRBV18 and TRBJ2-5, with a tentative D call TRBD1 (5 bases). With 2 bases removed from V and 3 bases from J, the gap between germline ends came to 13 bases. Germline CDR1 reads KGHSH; CDR2 reads LQKENI. This CDR3 comprises 15 residues. CDR3 amino acids: CASSPSPTVEETQYF. The CDR3 coding sequence is TGTGCCAGCTCACCATCTCCGACAGTAGAAGAGACCCAGTACTTC.

The chain couples TRBV30 to TRBJ1-2, with TRBD1 matching over 7 bases. Looked up from germline, CDR1 is GTSNPN and CDR2 is SVGIG (reference sequence). This CDR3 comprises 14 residues. V was clipped by 2 bases and J by 4 bases; unmatched bases: 7. In nucleotides, the CDR3 is TGTGCCTGGAGTAATATTGGGACAGCCTATGGCTACACCTTC. This sequence encodes CAWSNIGTAYGYTF.

This chain links TRBV9 with TRBJ2-1, with 11 bases fitting TRBD2. The germline V gene encodes CDR1 SGDLS and CDR2 YYNGEE. CDR3 length equals 15 residues. J lost 3 bases, V lost 3 bases, and 2 bases had no gene match. The CDR3 nucleotides read TGTGCCAGCAGCGGAACTAGCGGGAGCTACAATGAGCAGTTCTTC. Its protein is CASSGTSGSYNEQFF.